The 29 T cell receptor beta chains reported below all come from one sample, sequenced in a study of blood T cell repertoires in COVID-19. The protocol was immunoSEQ multiplex PCR, while the TCRdb copy is restricted to in-frame clones and leaves out a portion. This sample has some 160,000 clones, with 70% to 90% found just once. Sample: peripheral blood. The receptors come from a woman aged 80 or over with COVID-19, enrolled during active disease.

This sequence joins TRBV3-1 (or the pseudogene TRBV3-2) and TRBJ2-7; 10 bases match TRBD2. V gave up 1 base and J gave up 11 bases; unmatched junction bases: 5. The CDR3 consists of 13 residues. Germline values: CDR1 LGHDT, CDR2 YNNKEL (reference sequence). CDR3 sequence (DNA): TGTGCCAGCAGCCAAGGGGGGGGGACTAGCGAGTACTTC. This codes for CASSQGGGTSEYF.

The chain's CDR3 is CASRPEVVNTQYF. The DNA for the CDR3 is TGTGCCAGCAGACCTGAGGTAGTGAATACGCAGTATTTT. This chain joins TRBV2 and TRBJ2-3; D gene uncertain. From germline, CDR1 is SNHLY and CDR2 FYNNEI. Trimming cost V 6 bases and J 7 bases, with 14 bases left between them. This CDR3 is built from 13 residues.

V is TRBV7-2 and J is TRBJ2-7; D may be TRBD2 (6 bases). This CDR3 has 15 residues. Germline V gene sequence: CDR1 SGHTA, CDR2 FQGNSA. Between the trimmed V and J ends, which lost 4 bases and 1 base, there was a span of 14 bases. The CDR3 nucleotides read TGTGCCAGCAGCTACTCCGTGGGGGGATCCTACGAGCAGTACTTC. It codes for CASSYSVGGSYEQYF.

The rearrangement joins TRBV4-3 to TRBJ2-5; D ambiguous. Trimming took 0 bases from V and 7 from J, leaving 12 bases between them. Germline V gene lookup returns CDR1 LGHNA and CDR2 YSLEER. The length of the CDR3 is 14 residues. This CDR3 reads CASSQETTLSTQYF. DNA for the CDR3: TGCGCCAGCAGCCAAGAAACTACTCTTTCGACCCAGTACTTC.

The rearrangement uses TRBV5-1 and TRBJ2-2; 8 bases are a match to TRBD1. Germline loops: CDR1 SGHRS, CDR2 YFSETQ. The CDR3 extends over 14 amino acids. Trimming at V came to 4 bases and at J to 3 bases, leaving 2 bases not matched to a gene. The CDR3 loop reads CASSTGGYTGELFF. DNA for the CDR3: TGCGCCAGCAGCACAGGGGGGTACACCGGGGAGCTGTTTTTT. The complete variable domain, with remaining parts taken from reference TRBV5-1 and TRBJ2-2, reads KAGVTQTPRYLIKTRGQQVTLSCSPISGHRSVSWYQQTPGQGLQFLFEYFSETQRNKGNFPGRFSGRQFSNSRSEMNVSTLELGDSALYLCASSTGGYTGELFFGEGSRLTVL.

The V call is TRBV6-5, the J call TRBJ1-1, with 8 positions matching TRBD1. Germline loops: CDR1 MNHEY, CDR2 SVGAGI. Trimming removed 2 bases from V and 14 bases from J; junction bases left unmatched: 4. The CDR3 extends over 11 amino acids. The CDR3 nucleotides read TGTGCCAGCAGTTACCAGGACAGGGCGTTCTTT. Its translation is CASSYQDRAFF.

The genes are TRBV15 and TRBJ2-3; 7 nucleotides line up with TRBD1. Germline lookup yields CDR1 LNHNV and CDR2 YYDKDF (reference sequence). V was clipped by 0 bases and J by 6 bases; unmatched bases: 9. This CDR3 region has 16 residues. In DNA form, the CDR3 reads TGTGCCACCAGCAGAGATCTTAACAGGGGTACGGATACGCAGTATTTT. Translating gives CATSRDLNRGTDTQYF.

The CDR3 DNA sequence: TGTGCCAGCAGTAAATCCGGGACAGTCAACACCGGGGAGCTGTTTTTT. Amino acid sequence: CASSKSGTVNTGELFF. The J gene is TRBJ2-2, the V gene TRBV5-6, with TRBD1 matching over 7 bases. Germline V CDR1 and CDR2: SGHDT, YYEEEE. J lost 2 bases, V lost 5 bases, and 9 bases had no gene match. The CDR3 runs 16 residues. The complete variable domain, with remaining parts taken from reference TRBV5-6 and TRBJ2-2, reads DAGVTQSPTHLIKTRGQQVTLRCSPKSGHDTVSWYQQALGQGPQFIFQYYEEEERQRGNFPDRFSGHQFPNYSSELNVNALLLGDSALYLCASSKSGTVNTGELFFGEGSRLTVL.

This rearrangement joins TRBV5-1 to TRBJ1-1, with a possible D match to TRBD1 (6 bases). The germline V gene has CDR1 SGHRS and CDR2 YFSETQ. Trimming took off 4 bases at V and 0 bases at J, with 13 bases between the two ends. This CDR3 is 15 amino acids long. The CDR3 DNA follows: TGCGCCAGCAGCCCGACCGGACAGCTGAACACTGAAGCTTTCTTT. It encodes CASSPTGQLNTEAFF.

CDR3 DNA: TGCAGCGTTGGAGGCTTGGGACAGGAAAATGAGCAGTTCTTC. It yields the protein CSVGGLGQENEQFF. The rearrangement joins TRBV29-1 to TRBJ2-1; 8 positions match TRBD1. CDR1 SQVTM and CDR2 ANQGSEA come from the germline V gene. The CDR3 consists of 14 residues. V lost 4 bases and J lost 7; bases outside the gene matches: 9.

This chain links TRBV5-6 with TRBJ1-1; D remains unclear. Germline V lookup: CDR1 SGHDT, CDR2 YYEEEE. Trimming removed 3 bases from V and 0 bases from J, with 12 bases in between. This CDR3 is built from 15 residues. In nucleotides, the CDR3 is TGTGCCAGCAGCTCACTGGGAGGGTTGAACACTGAAGCTTTCTTT. It specifies CASSSLGGLNTEAFF.

The chain is built from TRBV5-1 and TRBJ2-2; a weak D match, TRBD2 (6 bases). Germline V gene sequence: CDR1 SGHRS, CDR2 YFSETQ. The length of the CDR3 is 15 residues. Trimming pared 5 bases from V and 2 bases from J, leaving 13 bases between. The CDR3 spells CASRLPGTNTGELFF. The CDR3 DNA sequence: TGCGCCAGCAGATTACCGGGGACTAACACCGGGGAGCTGTTTTTT.

V usage is TRBV6-5 and J usage is TRBJ2-5, with D unresolved. The germline gives CDR1 MNHEY, CDR2 SVGAGI. With 4 bases removed from V and 0 bases from J, the gap between germline ends came to 15 bases. There are 16 residues in the CDR3. The DNA for the CDR3 is TGTGCCAGCAGTTTAGCTTTAGGCGTAAACCAAGAGACCCAGTACTTC. Translation gives CASSLALGVNQETQYF.

The chain is built from TRBV19 and TRBJ1-5, with 12 bases aligning to TRBD1. Unmatched junction bases numbered 13, after V lost 6 bases and J lost 7 bases. CDR3 size: 17 residues. CDR1 LNHDA and CDR2 SQIVND come from the germline V gene (reference sequence). The CDR3 region is CASRPPITGTGGQPQHF. The CDR3, as DNA: TGTGCCAGTAGACCCCCTATCACCGGGACAGGGGGCCAGCCCCAGCATTTT.

The rearrangement links TRBV28 to TRBJ2-5; no definite D call. V lost 8 bases and J lost 3, with 7 bases in between. Germline values: CDR1 MDHEN, CDR2 SYDVKM. The CDR3 loop spans 11 amino acids. CDR3 bases: TGTGCCAGCCACCGGGAAGAGACCCAGTACTTC. Translated, it gives CASHREETQYF.

The chain carries TRBV5-6 and TRBJ2-1; D unresolved. Trimming removed 4 bases at V and 8 bases at J, with 10 bases between. The CDR3 loop spans 12 amino acids. Germline V gene data show CDR1 as SGHDT and CDR2 as YYEEEE. The CDR3 DNA reads as TGTGCCAGCAGCCTTATGTCCGATGAGCAGTTCTTC. This gives the protein CASSLMSDEQFF.

V and J are TRBV7-8 and TRBJ1-5; no firm D call. Germline CDR1 is SGHVS and CDR2 is FQNEAQ. Trimming stripped 1 base from V and 0 bases from J, with 10 bases between. The CDR3 sequence is 16 residues long. The CDR3 sequence: CASSLEGRNSNQPQHF. The CDR3 bases are TGTGCCAGCAGCTTAGAAGGCAGGAATAGCAATCAGCCCCAGCATTTT.

The chain joins TRBV29-1 to TRBJ1-3; D call uncertain. V was clipped by 5 bases and J by 0 bases, with 20 bases between them. The CDR3 totals 17 residues. Looked up from germline, CDR1 is SQVTM and CDR2 is ANQGSEA. The CDR3 region is CSVPDEGALISGNTIYF. Here the CDR3 DNA reads TGCAGCGTTCCCGACGAGGGCGCCCTTATCTCTGGAAACACCATATATTTT.

V gene TRBV18 combines with J gene TRBJ2-7, with 8 bases that match TRBD1. In germline, CDR1 is KGHSH, CDR2 LQKENI. There are 15 residues in the CDR3. J gave up 4 bases and V 3 bases, and 8 bases lay outside the gene matches. The CDR3 is CASSPGTGSTYEQYF. As DNA, the CDR3 is TGTGCCAGCTCACCCGGGACAGGTAGTACTTACGAGCAGTACTTC.

The chain has TRBV6-5 and TRBJ2-2; D perhaps matches TRBD2 (5 bases). The CDR3 consists of 14 residues. The ends were cut back, 11 bases at V and 6 bases at J, with 19 bases in the middle. Germline V gene sequence: CDR1 MNHEY, CDR2 SVGAGI. CDR3 sequence: CAVGRETGSGELFF. The CDR3 DNA reads TGTGCCGTCGGACGGGAAACGGGGTCCGGGGAGCTGTTTTTT.

CDR3 loop: CSVDRQSTDTQYF. The CDR3 nucleotides are TGCAGCGTTGACAGACAAAGCACAGATACGCAGTATTTT. The chain employs TRBV29-1 and TRBJ2-3, with D unresolved. This CDR3 contains 13 residues. CDR1 SQVTM and CDR2 ANQGSEA come from the germline V gene. Trimming took 3 bases from V and 0 from J, leaving 7 bases between them.

This sequence joins TRBV6-5 and TRBJ2-7; 9 positions agree with TRBD1. The CDR3 runs to 14 residues. V trimming: 6 bases; J trimming: 3 bases; junction bases outside the gene matches: 6. CDR1 and CDR2 from the germline V gene are MNHEY and SVGAGI. The CDR3 sequence: CASSPPGQGYEQYF. DNA of the CDR3: TGTGCCAGCAGCCCACCGGGACAGGGCTACGAGCAGTACTTC.

The CDR3, as DNA: TGTGCCAGCAGCATCAACCAGCAGCGGAGGACTGAAGCTTTCTTT. Its translation: CASSINQQRRTEAFF. J is TRBJ1-1 and V is TRBV7-8, with D hard to call. V was shortened by 5 bases and J by 5 bases, with 18 bases between the two germline ends. The CDR3 loop spans 15 amino acids. Germline V gene lookup returns CDR1 SGHVS and CDR2 FQNEAQ.

A few counts support this clone. V gene TRBV7-9 combines with J gene TRBJ1-1, with no clear D. This CDR3 is 12 amino acids long. CDR1 is SEHNR and CDR2 is FQNEAQ in the germline V gene (reference sequence). V lost 0 bases, J lost 7 bases, and 6 bases lay in between. This CDR3 is CASSLAGIEAFF. The CDR3 region has the DNA TGTGCCAGCAGCTTAGCGGGCATTGAAGCTTTCTTT.

V and J are TRBV9 and TRBJ1-2; unclear D gene. This CDR3 contains 15 residues. Germline CDR1 reads SGDLS; CDR2 reads YYNGEE. Trimming removed 6 bases at V and 2 bases at J, with 17 bases between. This CDR3 is CASNDPGGENYGYTF. CDR3 coding DNA: TGTGCCAGCAACGACCCCGGCGGGGAAAACTATGGCTACACCTTC.

CDR3 protein: CASSQVLTGNTEAFF. The CDR3, as DNA: TGCGCCAGCAGCCAAGTTTTAACTGGGAACACTGAAGCTTTCTTT. The rearrangement joins TRBV4-1 to TRBJ1-1; the D is unclear. Germline-derived CDR1 and CDR2 are MGHRA and YSYEKL. Trimming cost V 1 base and J 1 base, with 10 bases left between them. The CDR3 is made up of 15 amino acids.

CDR3 in DNA: TGTGCCAGCAGCCGTCTCAGGGGCGAGCAGTACTTC. It translates to CASSRLRGEQYF. The V and J genes are TRBV6-5 and TRBJ2-7; D possibly corresponds to TRBD1 (6 bases). Germline-derived CDR1 and CDR2 are MNHEY and SVGAGI. V lost 6 bases and J 6 bases, leaving 12 bases between the germline ends. The CDR3 runs to 12 residues.

The genes are TRBV7-3 and TRBJ2-2, with D possibly being TRBD1 (6 bases). The CDR3 consists of 14 residues. Germline V gene data show CDR1 as SGHTA and CDR2 as FQGTGA. V was cut by 5 bases and J by 6 bases, with 13 bases left in between. In nucleotides, the CDR3 is TGTGCCAGCAGCCCGACAGGAGGCCCCGGGGAGCTGTTTTTT. Protein product: CASSPTGGPGELFF.

The chain carries TRBV6-5 and TRBJ2-1; D is ambiguous. The V gene lost 7 bases and the J gene lost 7 bases, with 5 bases spanning the gap. Germline assignment: CDR1 MNHEY and CDR2 SVGAGI. The CDR3 extends over 10 amino acids. Here the CDR3 DNA reads TGTGCCAGCAACTCGAATGAGCAGTTCTTC. Its translation: CASNSNEQFF.